This paragraph reports one T cell receptor beta chain. The data belong to a study of blood T cell repertoires in COVID-19. The table came from immunoSEQ multiplex PCR; TCRdb's copy has only in-frame clones and leaves some out. The data contain approximately 260,000 clones, 75% to 90% of them singletons. Looked up from germline, CDR1 is MNHEY and CDR2 is SVGAGI. V was cut by 2 bases and J by 1 base, with 11 bases left in between. CDR3 length: 15 residues. V gene TRBV6-5 combines with J gene TRBJ1-1; D perhaps matches TRBD1 (6 bases). The material sequenced was PBMCs or T cells enriched from blood (not recorded which). The TCR sequence derives from a woman aged 25 to 45 with acute COVID-19. DNA for the CDR3: TGTGCCAGCAGTTACGGGGGCTGGGCGAACACTGAAGCTTTCTTT. Its protein is CASSYGGWANTEAFF.